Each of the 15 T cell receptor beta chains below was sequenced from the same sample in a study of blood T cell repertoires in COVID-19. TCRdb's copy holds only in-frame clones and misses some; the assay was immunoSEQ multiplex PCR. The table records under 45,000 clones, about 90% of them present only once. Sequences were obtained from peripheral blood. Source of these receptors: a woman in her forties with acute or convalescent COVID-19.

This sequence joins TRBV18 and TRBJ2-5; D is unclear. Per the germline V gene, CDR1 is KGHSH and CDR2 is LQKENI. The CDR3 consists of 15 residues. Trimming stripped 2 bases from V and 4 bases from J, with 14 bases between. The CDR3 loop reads CASSPSSQRGETQYF. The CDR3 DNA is TGTGCCAGCTCACCATCTTCCCAAAGAGGAGAGACCCAGTACTTC.

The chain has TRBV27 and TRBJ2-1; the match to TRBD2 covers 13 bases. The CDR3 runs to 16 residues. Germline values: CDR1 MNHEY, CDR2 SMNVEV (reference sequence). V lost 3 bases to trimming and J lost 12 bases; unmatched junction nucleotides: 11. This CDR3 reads CASSLEAGLAGDMQFF. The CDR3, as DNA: TGTGCCAGCAGTTTGGAAGCTGGACTAGCGGGAGACATGCAGTTCTTC.

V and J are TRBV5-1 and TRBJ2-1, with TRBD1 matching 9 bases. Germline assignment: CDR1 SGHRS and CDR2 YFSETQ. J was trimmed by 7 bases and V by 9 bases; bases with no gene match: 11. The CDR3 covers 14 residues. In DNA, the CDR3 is TGCGCCACCGGACAGGGGTCCGCTGTGAATGAGCAGTTCTTC. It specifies CATGQGSAVNEQFF.

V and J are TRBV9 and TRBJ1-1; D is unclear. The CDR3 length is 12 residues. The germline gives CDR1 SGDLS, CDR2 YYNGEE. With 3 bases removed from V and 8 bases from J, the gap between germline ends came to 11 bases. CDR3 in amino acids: CASSEIGGEAFF. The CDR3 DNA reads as TGTGCCAGCAGCGAGATAGGCGGGGAAGCTTTCTTT.

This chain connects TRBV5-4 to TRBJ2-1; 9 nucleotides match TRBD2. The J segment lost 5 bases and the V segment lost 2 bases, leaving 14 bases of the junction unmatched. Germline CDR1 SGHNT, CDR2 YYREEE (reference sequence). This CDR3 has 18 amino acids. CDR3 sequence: CASSFQVRGGQINNEQFF. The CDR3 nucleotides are TGTGCCAGCAGCTTTCAGGTGCGGGGGGGACAGATAAACAATGAGCAGTTCTTC.

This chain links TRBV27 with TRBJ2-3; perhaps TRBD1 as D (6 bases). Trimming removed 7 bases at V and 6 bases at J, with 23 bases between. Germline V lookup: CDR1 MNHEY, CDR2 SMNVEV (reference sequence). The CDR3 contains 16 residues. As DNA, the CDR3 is TGTGCCAGCACCCGCCTGAATACAGGGATAGGGGATACGCAGTATTTT. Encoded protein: CASTRLNTGIGDTQYF.

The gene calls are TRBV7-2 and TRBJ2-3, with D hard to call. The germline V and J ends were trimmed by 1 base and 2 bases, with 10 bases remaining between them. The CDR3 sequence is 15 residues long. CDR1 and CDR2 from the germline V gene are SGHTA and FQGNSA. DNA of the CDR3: TGTGCCAGCAGCTTAGAAGCCCGCCTCACAGATACGCAGTATTTT. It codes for CASSLEARLTDTQYF.

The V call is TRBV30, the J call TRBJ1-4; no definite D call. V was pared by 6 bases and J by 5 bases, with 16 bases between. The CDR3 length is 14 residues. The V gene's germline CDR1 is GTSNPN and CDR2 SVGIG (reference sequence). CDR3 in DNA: TGTGCCTGCCGTCCCCCGGGTGCCAATGAAAAACTGTTTTTT. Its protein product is CACRPPGANEKLFF.

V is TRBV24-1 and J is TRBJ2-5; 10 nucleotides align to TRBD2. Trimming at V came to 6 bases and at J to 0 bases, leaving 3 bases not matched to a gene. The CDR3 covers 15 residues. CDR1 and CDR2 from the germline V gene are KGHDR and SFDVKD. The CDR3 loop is CATSHTSGNQETQYF. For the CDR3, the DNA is TGTGCCACCAGTCATACTAGCGGGAACCAAGAGACCCAGTACTTC.

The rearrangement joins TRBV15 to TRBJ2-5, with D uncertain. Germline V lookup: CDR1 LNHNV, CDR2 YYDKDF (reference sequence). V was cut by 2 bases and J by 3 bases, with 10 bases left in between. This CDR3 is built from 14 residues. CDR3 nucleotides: TGTGCCACCAGCAGAATAGGCAGGAAAGAGACCCAGTACTTC. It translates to CATSRIGRKETQYF.

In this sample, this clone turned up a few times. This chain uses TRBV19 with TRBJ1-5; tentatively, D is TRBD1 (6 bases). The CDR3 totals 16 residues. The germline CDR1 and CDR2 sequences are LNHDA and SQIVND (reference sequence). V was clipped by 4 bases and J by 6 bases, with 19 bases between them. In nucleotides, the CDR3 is TGTGCCAGTAGTAACCAGCCGGGACAAACGAGTCAGCCCCAGCATTTT. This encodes CASSNQPGQTSQPQHF.

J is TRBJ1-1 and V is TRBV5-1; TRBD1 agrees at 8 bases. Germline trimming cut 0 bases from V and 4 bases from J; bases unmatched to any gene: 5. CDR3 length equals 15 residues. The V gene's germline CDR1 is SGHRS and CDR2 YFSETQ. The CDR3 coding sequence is TGCGCCAGCAGCTTGGTTGGACAGGGTGGCACTGAAGCTTTCTTT. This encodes CASSLVGQGGTEAFF.

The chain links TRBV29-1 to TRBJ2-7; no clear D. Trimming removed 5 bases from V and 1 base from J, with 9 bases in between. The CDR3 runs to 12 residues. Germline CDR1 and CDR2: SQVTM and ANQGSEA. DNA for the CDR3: TGCAGCGTTATGTTCAGTTCCTACGAGCAGTACTTC. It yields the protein CSVMFSSYEQYF.

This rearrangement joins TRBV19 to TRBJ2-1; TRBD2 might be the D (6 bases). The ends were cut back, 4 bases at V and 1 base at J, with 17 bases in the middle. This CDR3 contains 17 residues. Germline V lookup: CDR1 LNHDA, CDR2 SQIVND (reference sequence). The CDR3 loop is CASSTPLAGWSYNEQFF. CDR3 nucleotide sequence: TGTGCCAGTAGTACCCCTTTGGCGGGATGGTCCTACAATGAGCAGTTCTTC.

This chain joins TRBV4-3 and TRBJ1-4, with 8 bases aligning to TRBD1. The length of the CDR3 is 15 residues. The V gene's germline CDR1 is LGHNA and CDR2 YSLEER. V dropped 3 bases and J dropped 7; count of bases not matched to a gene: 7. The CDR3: CASSQAGQGSEKLFF. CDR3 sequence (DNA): TGCGCCAGCAGCCAGGCTGGACAGGGAAGTGAAAAACTGTTTTTT.